A selection of T cell receptor beta chains follows, all from one sample in a study of Ad26.COV2.S vaccination and SARS-CoV-2 variants. Clones were sequenced by immunoSEQ multiplex PCR, and TCRdb holds only the in-frame ones, with some missing. In the table there are around 300,000 clones, 88% of which are singletons. Sequenced material: peripheral blood, taken in a trial of Ad26.COV2.S vaccine versus placebo. Receptors were obtained from a person between 18 and 59 years old who received the Ad26.COV2.S COVID-19 vaccine or a placebo. Each CDR3 is given with its conserved first and last residue. Part of the rows lack a size; the others show once, few, many or a class for expanded clones.

TRBV6-5,NA,CATRRGETDTQYF
TRBV18,NA,CASSPGTGGFQPQHF
TRBV4-3,few,CASSQDKGQNYNSPLHF
TRBV6-5,NA,CASTRGGNNQPQHF
TRBV6-1,NA,CASSYGQRANYGYTF
TRBV5-1,NA,CASSSGGGATGELFF
TRBV25-1,NA,CASSPDRGGDEQFF
TRBV4-3,once,CASSQQWAGENSPLHF
TRBV27,NA,CASSLLAADTQYF
TRBV5-4,NA,CASSFMVAGYNEQFF
TRBV6-2/TRBV6-3,NA,CASSTSGQGAYQPQHF
TRBV9,NA,CASSVAPPQSSGNYGYTF
TRBV2,NA,CASSEPKTERNEKLFF
TRBV4-1,once,CASSQDDGNEQFF
TRBV19,NA,CASSSNGVKANQPQHF
TRBV30,NA,CAWSVGRVDSPLHF
TRBV10-3,NA,CAISGGQGWDEQYF
TRBV27,once,CASSPRTGTGAAGANVLTF
TRBV6-4,NA,CASSVLGGSTDTQYF
TRBV6-5,NA,CASITRAGRTYEQYF
TRBV4-3,NA,CASSQGMVGDSTYEQYF
TRBV7-8,NA,CASSSPGHQDEQYF
TRBV29-1,NA,CSVYGRNNYGYTF
TRBV6-5,NA,CASSRQVNTGELFF
TRBV29-1,NA,CSVTGVSGANVLTF
TRBV21-1,NA,CASCRLSQDRYNSPLHF
TRBV9,NA,CASSVAIASTDTQYF
TRBV9,NA,CASSVAVVNTQYF
TRBV10-3,NA,CAAQGAKETQYF
TRBV9,NA,CASSVEGHILQPQHF
TRBV2,NA,CASRAQVANTEAFF
TRBV6-2/TRBV6-3,NA,CASSPTGVNTEAFF
TRBV5-6,few,CASSPASGTREPQHF
TRBV5-1,NA,CASSLEAGGVSVAMNTEAFF
TRBV12-3/TRBV12-4,NA,CASSLYLRETQYF
TRBV13,NA,CASSFSYEQYF
TRBV19,once,CASHKGQEGSPLHF
TRBV30,NA,CAWRNPRGRGNEQFF
TRBV2,NA,CASSRDRGFSPLHF
TRBV19,NA,CASSNAGPYEQYF
TRBV4-1,NA,CASSFIGGWTGELFF
TRBV5-1,NA,CASSSTPDTYEQYF
TRBV6-5,NA,CASSYSGTGNQPQHF
TRBV3-1/TRBV3-2,NA,CASSQGLQINEKLFF